The subject of this entry is one T cell receptor (beta chain). Clones were sequenced by immunoSEQ multiplex PCR, and TCRdb holds only the in-frame ones, with some missing. This table holds 150,000 to 200,000 clones, around nine tenths found once. The source of the sample is a study of cytotoxic CD8 clonotypes in ibrutinib-treated CLL. Study details: Response sampling took place at median roughly 12 months of treatment, range 6 to 36.

Trimming pared 7 bases from V and 1 base from J, leaving 10 bases between. Germline CDR1 MDHEN, CDR2 SYDVKM. This CDR3 spans 13 amino acids. The sequences come from PBMCs, collected at disease progression, from a patient treated with ibrutinib. This TCR was sampled from a human donor with chronic lymphocytic leukemia. The chain has TRBV28 and TRBJ1-1; no definite D call. CDR3 loop: CASTTAGNTEAFF. The CDR3, as DNA: TGTGCCAGCACCACTGCGGGGAACACTGAAGCTTTCTTT. Combining the CDR3 with reference TRBV28 and TRBJ1-1 gives the whole variable domain DVKVTQSSRYLVKRTGEKVFLECVQDMDHENMFWYRQDPGLGLRLIYFSYDVKMKEKGDIPEGYSVSREKKERFSLILESASTNQTSMYLCASTTAGNTEAFFGQGTRLTVV.